This T cell receptor (beta chain) is drawn from a study of blood T cell repertoires in COVID-19. For the study at large: Some COVID-19 samples were acute and others convalescent; all came from the United States, Italy and Spain. Nucleic acid was either cDNA or gDNA, and it came from T cells, B-cell-depleted T cells, or PBMCs.

Germline V lookup: CDR1 LNHDA, CDR2 SQIVND (reference sequence). The length of the CDR3 is 15 residues. V lost 5 bases and J 3 bases, leaving 17 bases between the germline ends. Per the original methods: Amplification with reference gene primers provided the estimates of nucleated cell counts. Clones were sequenced by immunoSEQ multiplex PCR, and TCRdb holds only the in-frame ones, with some missing. That table gives V, J and clone size, and the DNA gave D and trimming. The sample holds 100,000 to 150,000 clones, around 89% seen once. The TCR sequence derives from a human donor in a cohort sampled during active COVID-19. The rearrangement joins TRBV19 to TRBJ2-7, with D maybe TRBD1 (6 bases). The specimen was peripheral blood. Written as DNA, the CDR3 is TGTGCCAGTAGTGGCTACACAGGGTTAGGCTACGAGCAGTACTTC. Translating gives CASSGYTGLGYEQYF. Drawing the rest from reference TRBV19 and TRBJ2-7, the complete variable domain is DGGITQSPKYLFRKEGQNVTLSCEQNLNHDAMYWYRQDPGQGLRLIYYSQIVNDFQKGDIAEGYSVSREKKESFPLTVTSAQKNPTAFYLCASSGYTGLGYEQYFGPGTRLTVT.